The 25 T cell receptor beta chains in this list originate from one sample, sequenced in a study of T-cell reconstitution after alpha-beta-depleted transplantation in children. Unique molecular identifiers were built into the TCRbeta library. TCRdb re-derived calls from the PCR reads in MiXCR, one entry per CDR3 protein. The repertoire holds about 600,000 distinct CDR3 sequences, with 20% to 25% as singletons. The input for sequencing was PBMCs, mostly from graft donor cells, taken 360 days after TCRalphabeta/CD19-depleted stem cell transplant. The receptors were sampled from a boy younger than two who had a stem cell transplant for acute myeloid leukemia, so the T cells may come from the graft donor.

This clonotype has just a few counts. J is TRBJ1-1 and V is TRBV20-1; D gene unclear. V was clipped by 1 base and J by 1 base, with 7 bases between them. Germline CDR1 reads DFQATT; CDR2 reads SNEGSKA (reference sequence). This CDR3 has 13 amino acids. The CDR3 loop is CSARGMGNTEAFF. The CDR3 coding sequence is TGCAGTGCTAGAGGCATGGGGAACACTGAAGCTTTCTTT.

This clonotype was seen more than once but under ten times. Sequence at one end of the junction differs from germline and may be a read error. The rearrangement links TRBV12-3 or TRBV12-4 to TRBJ2-3; 7 nucleotides agree with TRBD1. The CDR3 is 15 amino acids. CDR3 sequence: CASSLRGLGTDTQYF. Here the CDR3 DNA reads TGTGCCAGCAGTTTAAGGGGGCTGGGCACAGACACGCAGTATTTT.

The rearrangement uses TRBV7-9 and TRBJ1-1; D is undetermined. Trimming took off 3 bases at V and 7 bases at J, with 9 bases between the two ends. This CDR3 contains 12 residues. The germline V gene has CDR1 SEHNR and CDR2 FQNEAQ (reference sequence). CDR3 DNA: TGTGCCAGCAGCTTGAGCAGCCTTGAAGCTTTCTTT. Translated, it gives CASSLSSLEAFF.

This clonotype was counted ten times or more. The chain has TRBV18 and TRBJ2-1; D is uncertain. With 4 bases removed from V and 9 bases from J, the gap between germline ends came to 7 bases. Germline CDR1 KGHSH, CDR2 LQKENI. This CDR3 has 11 amino acids. CDR3 amino acids: CASSLDGEQFF. In DNA form, the CDR3 reads TGTGCCAGCTCACTAGACGGTGAGCAGTTCTTC.

This clonotype was observed a handful of times. The chain combines TRBV5-1 with TRBJ2-1, with TRBD2 matching over 10 bases. The CDR3 covers 19 residues. The V gene end was trimmed by 1 base and the J gene end by 8 bases; junction bases not matched to a gene: 18. The germline gives CDR1 SGHRS, CDR2 YFSETQ. CDR3 in DNA: TGCGCCAGCAGCTTGCCGCGGCTAGCGGGGGCCGACCGGGTAGATGAGCAGTTCTTC. Translating gives CASSLPRLAGADRVDEQFF.

The genes are TRBV15 and TRBJ2-1; TRBD2 matches at 10 bases. This CDR3 is 15 amino acids long. The V and J ends lost 8 bases and 4 bases, in that order; junction bases with no gene match: 8. Germline loops: CDR1 LNHNV, CDR2 YYDKDF (reference sequence). The chain's CDR3 is CATAPQTSGYNEQFF. The CDR3 DNA sequence: TGTGCCACCGCACCCCAGACTAGCGGGTACAATGAGCAGTTCTTC.

The V and J genes are TRBV7-9 and TRBJ2-1, with D perhaps matching TRBD1 or TRBD2 (5 bases each). CDR3 length equals 12 residues. Trimming pared 4 bases from V and 10 bases from J, leaving 11 bases between. The V gene's germline CDR1 is SEHNR and CDR2 FQNEAQ (reference sequence). The CDR3 protein is CASSSIEGEQFF. In DNA form, the CDR3 reads TGTGCCAGCAGCTCCATAGAGGGGGAGCAGTTCTTC.

This clonotype showed up just a few times. The gene calls are TRBV20-1 and TRBJ2-7, with D hard to call. The ends were cut back, 0 bases at V and 2 bases at J, with 8 bases in the middle. CDR1 is DFQATT and CDR2 is SNEGSKA in the germline V gene (reference sequence). The CDR3 sequence is 13 residues long. CDR3 residues: CSARDGGAYEQYV. The DNA of the CDR3 is TGCAGTGCTAGAGACGGCGGAGCCTACGAGCAGTACGTC.

Concerning this clonotype itself: A much larger clone sits a single nucleotide away, making a read error possible. In DNA, the CDR3 is TGTGCCAGCAGTTTAGCAAGGGGACAGAGAAACATTCAGTACTTC. It encodes CASSLARGQRNIQYF. V gene TRBV12-3 or TRBV12-4 combines with J gene TRBJ2-4; TRBD1 agrees at 7 bases. After removal of 0 bases from V and 6 bases from J, the junction contained 5 bases not matched to a gene. The CDR3 length is 15 residues.

The chain combines TRBV6-4 with TRBJ2-2; D gene ambiguous. The CDR3 extends over 14 amino acids. CDR1 is MRHNA, CDR2 SNTAGT, per germline. The V end was cut by 3 bases, the J end by 4 bases, with 9 bases between. CDR3 amino acids: CASSEWWATGELFF. The CDR3 nucleotides read TGTGCCAGCAGTGAATGGTGGGCCACCGGGGAGCTGTTTTTT.

In its sample, this clonotype was seen many times. The V gene is TRBV4-3, the J gene TRBJ2-7, with TRBD1 matching over 7 bases. The V gene end was trimmed by 3 bases and the J gene end by 4 bases; junction bases not matched to a gene: 12. This CDR3 is built from 16 residues. Germline CDR1 is LGHNA and CDR2 is YSLEER. CDR3 in DNA: TGCGCCAGCAGCCAGGCCAGGGGGATAGAGATATACGAGCAGTACTTC. Amino acids: CASSQARGIEIYEQYF.

This clonotype has a handful of counts. This rearrangement joins TRBV29-1 to TRBJ2-1; 8 bases map to TRBD1. In germline, CDR1 is SQVTM, CDR2 ANQGSEA. This CDR3 has 14 amino acids. V lost 3 bases and J lost 6; bases outside the gene matches: 7. The chain's CDR3 is CSVDPLGQVNEQFF. CDR3 nucleotides: TGCAGCGTTGATCCCTTGGGACAGGTCAATGAGCAGTTCTTC.

This clonotype appeared many times. The chain combines TRBV15 with TRBJ2-7; 8 bases are shared with TRBD1. Unmatched junction bases numbered 15, after V lost 0 bases and J lost 2 bases. This CDR3 comprises 19 residues. Germline V gene lookup returns CDR1 LNHNV and CDR2 YYDKDF (reference sequence). The CDR3 protein is CATSRDTGGRGQRAYEQYF. DNA of the CDR3: TGTGCCACCAGCAGAGATACAGGTGGCAGGGGGCAAAGAGCCTACGAGCAGTACTTC.

There are a few counts of this clonotype. The CDR3 region is CASSYGAAYEQYV. The CDR3 DNA is TGTGCCAGCAGTTATGGGGCAGCCTACGAGCAGTACGTC. The chain is built from TRBV28 and TRBJ2-7, with D possibly matching TRBD1 (5 bases). The germline CDR1 and CDR2 sequences are MDHEN and SYDVKM. The CDR3 spans 13 residues. The V end lost 4 bases, the J end lost 2 bases, and 9 bases lay between the germline ends.

The sample holds many counts of this clonotype. The chain carries TRBV20-1 and TRBJ2-1, with D possibly being TRBD1 (5 bases). The ends were cut back, 4 bases at V and 6 bases at J, with 13 bases in the middle. CDR1 and CDR2 from the germline V gene are DFQATT and SNEGSKA (reference sequence). CDR3 length equals 13 residues. The CDR3 nucleotides read TGCAGTGCTAACCTCAGGGCAGGCAATGAGCAGTTCTTC. This gives the protein CSANLRAGNEQFF.

This clonotype was seen just once. A much larger clone differs by one base, so this may be a read error. No conserved phenylalanine or tryptophan ends this CDR3, so it is likely a read error. This chain uses TRBV11-2 with TRBJ1-5; D unresolved. Trimming pared 2 bases from V and 4 bases from J, leaving 9 bases between. In germline, CDR1 is SGHAT, CDR2 FQNNGV. The CDR3 has 14 residues. The CDR3 is CASSLTQTNQPQHY. DNA for the CDR3: TGTGCCAGCAGCTTAACGCAGACGAATCAGCCCCAGCATTAT.

V is TRBV7-8 and J is TRBJ2-1, with 12 bases lining up with TRBD1. Trimming removed 5 bases from V and 8 bases from J; junction bases left unmatched: 16. The germline V gene encodes CDR1 SGHVS and CDR2 FQNEAQ. The CDR3 has 18 amino acids. CDR3 in DNA: TGTGCCAGCAGCCTGGGGAGGGACAGGGGGCCCTTTGAGGATGAGCAGTTCTTC. It specifies CASSLGRDRGPFEDEQFF. Variable domain in full (rest from reference TRBV7-8 and TRBJ2-1): GAGVSQSPRYKVAKRGQDVALRCDPISGHVSLFWYQQALGQGPEFLTYFQNEAQLDKSGLPSDRFFAERPEGSVSTLKIQRTQQEDSAVYLCASSLGRDRGPFEDEQFFGPGTRLTVL.

The V call is TRBV12-3 or TRBV12-4, the J call TRBJ2-7; TRBD1 or TRBD2 may be the D gene (6 bases each). The CDR3 is 14 amino acids. V was shortened by 2 bases and J by 5 bases, with 13 bases between the two germline ends. The chain's CDR3 is CASSLRRGTHEQYF. The CDR3 region has the DNA TGTGCCAGCAGTTTACGGAGGGGGACCCACGAGCAGTACTTC.

This clonotype occurred once. This rearrangement joins TRBV12-3 or TRBV12-4 to TRBJ1-5, with D tentatively TRBD1 (5 bases). V was pared by 3 bases and J by 9 bases, with 18 bases between. The CDR3 spans 15 residues. Here the CDR3 DNA reads TGTGCCAGCAGTTTGAACCCCCAGGGCACGGGGCCCCAGCATTTT. Its translation: CASSLNPQGTGPQHF.

This clonotype has a handful of counts. The chain combines TRBV20-1 with TRBJ1-4; D ambiguous. The CDR3 has 16 residues. Germline values: CDR1 DFQATT, CDR2 SNEGSKA (reference sequence). The V and J ends lost 0 bases and 8 bases respectively, with 19 bases between them. The CDR3 loop reads CSARDLTTPVDEKLFF. The CDR3 DNA is TGCAGTGCTAGAGACCTTACGACCCCAGTCGACGAAAAACTGTTTTTT.

This clonotype appeared many times. The chain uses TRBV13 and TRBJ2-3, with unresolved D. Germline V CDR1 and CDR2: PRHDT, FYEKMQ (reference sequence). Trimming left V 6 bases short and J 4 bases short, with 17 bases between. The CDR3 has 15 residues. CDR3 nucleotide sequence: TGTGCCAGCAGTGGCCAAAGTCTGGGCGCAGATACGCAGTATTTT. Protein product: CASSGQSLGADTQYF. The full variable domain, with the rest looked up from reference TRBV13 and TRBJ2-3, is AAGVIQSPRHLIKEKRETATLKCYPIPRHDTVYWYQQGPGQDPQFLISFYEKMQSDKGSIPDRFSAQQFSDYHSELNMSSLELGDSALYFCASSGQSLGADTQYFGPGTRLTVL.

This clonotype was seen only a few times. This chain links TRBV27 with TRBJ2-1; TRBD1 aligns across 11 bases. CDR1 MNHEY and CDR2 SMNVEV come from the germline V gene (reference sequence). J gave up 7 bases and V 3 bases, and 5 bases lay outside the gene matches. The CDR3 has 15 residues. This CDR3 reads CASSLVGQGANEQFF. CDR3 nucleotides: TGTGCCAGCAGTTTGGTTGGACAGGGGGCGAATGAGCAGTTCTTC.

This clonotype was detected only a few times. This chain joins TRBV29-1 and TRBJ2-1; D may be TRBD1 (6 bases). In germline, CDR1 is SQVTM, CDR2 ANQGSEA. Trimming took 8 bases from V and 4 from J, leaving 18 bases between them. This CDR3 region has 14 residues. The CDR3 region has the DNA TGCAGCATCCACCCCAGGGGCATATACAATGAGCAGTTCTTC. This sequence encodes CSIHPRGIYNEQFF.

This chain connects TRBV7-3 to TRBJ2-2, with 8 bases aligning to TRBD2. This CDR3 spans 16 amino acids. CDR1 is SGHTA, CDR2 FQGTGA, per germline. Trimming at V came to 2 bases and at J to 1 base, leaving 3 bases not matched to a gene. In DNA, the CDR3 is TGTGCCAGCAGCTTAGACAGCGGGGGGAACACCGGGGAGCTGTTTTTT. As protein: CASSLDSGGNTGELFF.

This clonotype was seen many times. The J gene is TRBJ2-3, the V gene TRBV29-1; no definite D call. The germline CDR1 and CDR2 sequences are SQVTM and ANQGSEA. The CDR3 runs 12 residues. Trimming removed 6 bases from V and 2 bases from J, with 9 bases in between. CDR3 nucleotide sequence: TGCAGCGTCGTTGCCCACACAGATACGCAGTATTTT. Translated, it gives CSVVAHTDTQYF.